Listed here is a single TCR beta chain. Its specificity is unknown. The sample contains more than one DNA sequence encoding this CDR3. These data belong to a study of cytomegalovirus exposure and HLA in healthy donors. Study as a whole: Among about 380 genotyped donors, roughly 81% fell in the Caucasian-associated ancestry cluster. Study-wide results and limits: A later look showed TCR association rates differing by HLA locus, highest for DRB1 and lowest for HLA-C.

13 Jbeta primers and 60 Vbeta primers were used for the PCR. Source study methods: In a later analysis, some 10 million of 83 million or so unique beta chains occurred in at least two donors. Produced via immunoSEQ multiplex PCR; TCRdb's table is partial and in-frame only. The V and J calls and clone size were taken over from that table, and D and trimming were inferred from the DNA. The data contain 100,000 to 150,000 clones, around 84% of them singletons. V lost 6 bases to trimming and J lost 7 bases, with 10 bases between them. This CDR3 spans 12 amino acids. Germline values: CDR1 MDHEN, CDR2 SYDVKM.

Sequencing was done on a sample of PBMCs. This chain uses TRBV28 with TRBJ1-5; a possible D gene is TRBD1 (6 bases). This receptor was obtained from a woman in her 40s in good health and CMV-seronegative. The CDR3 DNA reads as TGTGCCAGCAGACAGGGTTCGCAGCCCCAGCATTTT. Its protein is CASRQGSQPQHF.